A single sample gave rise to the 32 T cell receptor beta chains below, sequenced in a study of blood T cell repertoires in COVID-19. Produced via immunoSEQ multiplex PCR; TCRdb's table is partial and in-frame only. In the table there are 190,000 or so clones, approximately 83% of which are singletons. What was sequenced was PBMCs or T cells enriched from blood (not recorded which). Every receptor here comes from a man aged 35 to 55 who had recovered from COVID-19.

This chain links TRBV30 with TRBJ1-4; tentatively, D is TRBD1 (5 bases). The length of the CDR3 is 16 residues. The germline gives CDR1 GTSNPN, CDR2 SVGIG (reference sequence). Trimming removed 1 base at V and 0 bases at J, with 12 bases between. CDR3 residues: CAWSEDSKTTNEKLFF. For the CDR3, the DNA is TGTGCCTGGAGTGAAGACAGCAAAACAACTAATGAAAAACTGTTTTTT.

The chain has TRBV5-8 and TRBJ1-2; D gene ambiguous. The V gene lost 0 bases and the J gene lost 4 bases, with 10 bases spanning the gap. CDR3 length: 14 amino acids. Germline lookup yields CDR1 SGHTS and CDR2 YDEGEE. The CDR3: CASSLDSRLYGYTF. In nucleotides, the CDR3 is TGTGCCAGCAGCTTGGACAGTCGCCTCTATGGCTACACCTTC.

V gene TRBV15 combines with J gene TRBJ1-2, with TRBD1 matching 9 bases. Germline loops: CDR1 LNHNV, CDR2 YYDKDF (reference sequence). The CDR3 length is 13 residues. The V segment lost 5 bases and the J segment 6 bases; nucleotides outside the gene matches: 4. The CDR3 DNA reads TGTGCCACCAGCGGGGGACAGGGTAATGGCTACACCTTC. Its translation is CATSGGQGNGYTF. Variable domain in full (rest from reference TRBV15 and TRBJ1-2): DAMVIQNPRYQVTQFGKPVTLSCSQTLNHNVMYWYQQKSSQAPKLLFHYYDKDFNNEADTPDNFQSRRPNTSFCFLDIRSPGLGDTAMYLCATSGGQGNGYTFGSGTRLTVV.

The chain joins TRBV5-5 to TRBJ2-3; 9 bases match TRBD1. The V gene end was trimmed by 5 bases and the J gene end by 13 bases; junction bases not matched to a gene: 11. The germline gives CDR1 SGHKS, CDR2 YYEKEE (reference sequence). This CDR3 spans 13 amino acids. The CDR3 spells CASRRTGDGVKYF. The CDR3 bases are TGTGCCAGCAGGCGGACAGGGGATGGTGTTAAGTATTTT.

The V gene is TRBV30, the J gene TRBJ2-1; 14 bases map to TRBD2. Germline V gives CDR1 GTSNPN, CDR2 SVGIG (reference sequence). V dropped 3 bases and J dropped 1; count of bases not matched to a gene: 23. The CDR3 has 23 residues. CDR3 region: CAWSRRFRGATSGGVGSYNEQFF. For the CDR3, the DNA is TGTGCCTGGAGCCGAAGGTTCAGGGGTGCGACTAGCGGGGGGGTTGGATCCTACAATGAGCAGTTCTTC. Combining the CDR3 with reference TRBV30 and TRBJ2-1 gives the whole variable domain SQTIHQWPATLVQPVGSPLSLECTVEGTSNPNLYWYRQAAGRGLQLLFYSVGIGQISSEVPQNLSASRPQDRQFILSSKKLLLSDSGFYLCAWSRRFRGATSGGVGSYNEQFFGPGTRLTVL.

The J gene is TRBJ1-1, the V gene TRBV11-2; the D gene is possibly TRBD1 (6 bases). The CDR3 is 16 residues long. The V end lost 5 bases, the J end lost 2 bases, and 18 bases lay between the germline ends. Germline V gives CDR1 SGHAT, CDR2 FQNNGV. CDR3 DNA: TGTGCCAGCAGCCGCCCCGGGAGGGGGGGAAACACTGAAGCTTTCTTT. Its protein is CASSRPGRGGNTEAFF.

The chain joins TRBV7-2 to TRBJ2-5; TRBD1 aligns across 10 bases. V lost 5 bases and J lost 3; bases outside the gene matches: 3. Germline V gives CDR1 SGHTA, CDR2 FQGNSA. The CDR3 sequence is 14 residues long. The CDR3 bases are TGTGCCAGCAGCCCGGGGACAGGGGAAGAGACCCAGTACTTC. It codes for CASSPGTGEETQYF.

The V gene is TRBV5-5, the J gene TRBJ2-2, with 7 bases matching TRBD1. The V segment lost 3 bases and the J segment 3 bases; nucleotides outside the gene matches: 2. The germline V gene has CDR1 SGHKS and CDR2 YYEKEE (reference sequence). The length of the CDR3 is 14 residues. The CDR3 spells CASSWGTDTGELFF. The CDR3, as DNA: TGTGCCAGCAGCTGGGGGACAGACACCGGGGAGCTGTTTTTT.

The V and J genes are TRBV9 and TRBJ1-1, with D perhaps TRBD1 (5 bases). There are 18 residues in the CDR3. Germline CDR1 and CDR2: SGDLS and YYNGEE. With 3 bases removed from V and 4 bases from J, the gap between germline ends came to 25 bases. Written as DNA, the CDR3 is TGTGCCAGCAGCGGAAACATCTACCCGGTGGGGGGTACCACTGAAGCTTTCTTT. Its protein product is CASSGNIYPVGGTTEAFF. Complete variable domain (other parts from reference TRBV9 and TRBJ1-1): DSGVTQTPKHLITATGQRVTLRCSPRSGDLSVYWYQQSLDQGLQFLIQYYNGEERAKGNILERFSAQQFPDLHSELNLSSLELGDSALYFCASSGNIYPVGGTTEAFFGQGTRLTVV.

This rearrangement joins TRBV27 to TRBJ2-1; weak D call: TRBD1 (6 bases). V dropped 6 bases and J dropped 4 bases, with 22 bases sitting between them. The CDR3 has 17 amino acids. Germline CDR1 MNHEY, CDR2 SMNVEV (reference sequence). The CDR3 DNA follows: TGTGCCAGCAGCCTAAACAGGGAAGGAGTTTCGTACAATGAGCAGTTCTTC. Amino acids: CASSLNREGVSYNEQFF.

The V call is TRBV28, the J call TRBJ1-5; unclear D gene. The CDR3 is 15 residues long. Trimming shortened V by 6 bases and J by 5 bases, and 17 bases separated the two germline ends. Germline V gives CDR1 MDHEN, CDR2 SYDVKM. The CDR3 region has the DNA TGTGCCAGCAGCATTGACACCGGAGGGTATCAGCCCCAGCATTTT. This codes for CASSIDTGGYQPQHF.

This clone was counted only a few times. The gene calls are TRBV7-2 and TRBJ1-1, with TRBD1 as a possible D gene (6 bases). The CDR3 has 14 amino acids. V was shortened by 3 bases and J by 4 bases, with 12 bases between the two germline ends. From germline, CDR1 is SGHTA and CDR2 FQGNSA. The CDR3 bases are TGTGCCAGCAGCTTGAACAGGGATTCCACTGAAGCTTTCTTT. Translating it yields CASSLNRDSTEAFF.

This CDR3 is CASSVRPGYGYTF. CDR3 DNA sequence: TGTGCCAGCAGCGTAAGGCCGGGCTATGGCTACACCTTC. The chain carries TRBV9 and TRBJ1-2, with unresolved D. Germline lookup yields CDR1 SGDLS and CDR2 YYNGEE. The CDR3 totals 13 residues. Trimming took off 1 base at V and 4 bases at J, with 8 bases between the two ends.

V usage is TRBV7-8 and J usage is TRBJ1-1, with D possibly being TRBD1 (5 bases). CDR1 is SGHVS and CDR2 is FQNEAQ in the germline V gene. The CDR3 runs 12 residues. Trimming took 2 bases from V and 10 from J, leaving 11 bases between them. CDR3 loop: CASSLTGRAAFF. DNA of the CDR3: TGTGCCAGCAGCTTAACCGGCAGGGCAGCTTTCTTT.

This chain connects TRBV2 to TRBJ1-6; D gene unclear. The CDR3 extends over 13 amino acids. V lost 5 bases, J lost 9 bases, and 11 bases lay in between. Germline-derived CDR1 and CDR2 are SNHLY and FYNNEI. CDR3 sequence reads: CASSREGSSPLHF. The CDR3 nucleotides are TGTGCCAGCAGTAGAGAGGGAAGTTCACCCCTCCACTTT.

The V gene is TRBV5-4, the J gene TRBJ1-1, with 9 bases that match TRBD1. The CDR3 extends over 14 amino acids. Germline V CDR1 and CDR2: SGHNT, YYREEE (reference sequence). The V segment lost 7 bases and the J segment 0 bases; nucleotides outside the gene matches: 4. CDR3: CASGTGLMNTEAFF. Here the CDR3 DNA reads TGTGCCAGCGGGACAGGGTTAATGAACACTGAAGCTTTCTTT.

The chain has TRBV29-1 and TRBJ1-2; D call uncertain. Germline lookup yields CDR1 SQVTM and CDR2 ANQGSEA. V lost 0 bases, J lost 14 bases, and 10 bases lay in between. This CDR3 has 10 amino acids. The CDR3 nucleotides are TGCAGCGTTGAAGATGTAGACATTACCTTC. As protein: CSVEDVDITF.

In this sample, this clone turned up once. The chain employs TRBV18 and TRBJ2-1, with D perhaps TRBD2 (6 bases). This CDR3 is 15 amino acids long. V lost 2 bases to trimming and J lost 5 bases, with 13 bases between them. The germline CDR1 and CDR2 sequences are KGHSH and LQKENI. The CDR3 protein is CASSPGLNPNNEQFF. The CDR3 DNA is TGTGCCAGCTCACCAGGACTAAACCCCAACAATGAGCAGTTCTTC.

The chain has TRBV13 and TRBJ1-4, with a weak D call TRBD1 (5 bases). Germline lookup yields CDR1 PRHDT and CDR2 FYEKMQ (reference sequence). This CDR3 is 16 amino acids long. The germline V and J ends were trimmed by 2 bases and 8 bases, with 18 bases remaining between them. The CDR3 DNA is TGTGCCAGCAGCTTATCATTGGGGGGGTCAGGCGAAAAACTGTTTTTT. Residues: CASSLSLGGSGEKLFF.

The CDR3: CASSQEAVAGLKQYF. In DNA form, the CDR3 reads TGCGCCAGCAGCCAAGAAGCTGTAGCCGGGTTAAAGCAGTACTTC. V is TRBV4-1 and J is TRBJ2-7; no reliable D call. This CDR3 is 15 amino acids long. Trimming left V 0 bases short and J 8 bases short, with 17 bases between. Germline-derived CDR1 and CDR2 are MGHRA and YSYEKL.

The chain couples TRBV4-2 to TRBJ2-1; TRBD1 agrees at 11 bases. The ends lost 0 bases at V and 3 bases at J; junction bases unmatched: 1. The CDR3 consists of 16 residues. The germline V gene encodes CDR1 LGHNA and CDR2 YNFKEQ. The CDR3 DNA reads TGTGCCAGCAGCCAAGAGGGGACAGGGGGCTACAATGAGCAGTTCTTC. Amino acids: CASSQEGTGGYNEQFF.

The V gene is TRBV7-6, the J gene TRBJ1-1; TRBD1 aligns across 11 bases. Germline-derived CDR1 and CDR2 are SGHVS and FNYEAQ. The V gene end was trimmed by 1 base and the J gene end by 5 bases; junction bases not matched to a gene: 18. The CDR3 covers 20 residues. As DNA, the CDR3 is TGTGCCAGCAGCTTAGGCGATCCATGGACAGGGGGCGACCCAAAGACTGAAGCTTTCTTT. Encoded protein: CASSLGDPWTGGDPKTEAFF.

The chain recombines TRBV6-5 with TRBJ1-2; 7 bases align to TRBD1. CDR3 length equals 15 residues. V trimming: 4 bases; J trimming: 4 bases; junction bases outside the gene matches: 9. Germline assignment: CDR1 MNHEY and CDR2 SVGAGI. The chain's CDR3 is CASSFWTGSTYGYTF. CDR3 bases: TGTGCCAGCAGTTTCTGGACAGGTTCCACCTATGGCTACACCTTC.

This chain uses TRBV5-1 with TRBJ1-4; 8 nucleotides align to TRBD1. In germline, CDR1 is SGHRS, CDR2 YFSETQ. J was trimmed by 7 bases and V by 4 bases; bases with no gene match: 6. CDR3 length: 14 amino acids. The CDR3 bases are TGCGCCAGCAGCACGGACAGGGAAGGTGAAAAACTGTTTTTT. It codes for CASSTDREGEKLFF.

V gene TRBV5-6 combines with J gene TRBJ1-2, with D possibly TRBD1 on 5 matching bases. The V end lost 1 base, the J end lost 2 bases, and 15 bases lay between the germline ends. The V gene's germline CDR1 is SGHDT and CDR2 YYEEEE. The CDR3 runs to 16 residues. The CDR3: CASSLLSGYLNYGYTF. The CDR3 DNA sequence: TGTGCCAGCAGCTTGCTGTCAGGGTATTTAAACTATGGCTACACCTTC.

This chain joins TRBV5-1 and TRBJ1-1, with D unclear. The CDR3 consists of 14 residues. The germline V gene encodes CDR1 SGHRS and CDR2 YFSETQ. V gave up 0 bases and J gave up 0 bases, with 6 bases separating them. CDR3 region: CASSLVSVNTEAFF. The CDR3 DNA sequence: TGCGCCAGCAGCTTGGTATCAGTGAACACTGAAGCTTTCTTT.

J is TRBJ1-5 and V is TRBV2; 8 nucleotides align to TRBD1. Trimming took 5 bases from V and 3 from J; bases not matched to a gene: 3. The length of the CDR3 is 14 residues. CDR1 and CDR2 from the germline V gene are SNHLY and FYNNEI. The CDR3 nucleotides read TGTGCCAGCAGTACGGACAGGGCCAATCAGCCCCAGCATTTT. It is translated as CASSTDRANQPQHF.

CDR3 sequence (DNA): TGCGCCAGCAGCCGATTAACAGGGGGAAATGAAAAACTGTTTTTT. This encodes CASSRLTGGNEKLFF. The gene calls are TRBV4-3 and TRBJ1-4, with 8 nucleotides matching TRBD1. The V segment lost 4 bases and the J segment 5 bases; nucleotides outside the gene matches: 6. This CDR3 region has 15 residues. Germline loops: CDR1 LGHNA, CDR2 YSLEER.

This sequence joins TRBV6-5 and TRBJ2-3, with D possibly TRBD2 on 5 matching bases. From germline, CDR1 is MNHEY and CDR2 SVGAGI. CDR3 length: 14 residues. CDR3 sequence (DNA): TGTGCGAATGGTGAGGGTTGGGGCACAGATACGCAGTATTTT. This codes for CANGEGWGTDTQYF.

The chain joins TRBV25-1 to TRBJ1-1; no definite D call. The V end was cut by 2 bases, the J end by 7 bases, with 5 bases between. This CDR3 has 11 amino acids. CDR1 and CDR2 from the germline V gene are MGHDK and SYGVNS. CDR3 in DNA: TGTGCCAGCAGTGAAGCGGGTGAAGCTTTCTTT. This codes for CASSEAGEAFF.

This chain joins TRBV7-8 and TRBJ2-7; TRBD2 agrees at 12 bases. The CDR3 extends over 18 amino acids. Germline lookup yields CDR1 SGHVS and CDR2 FQNEAQ. After removal of 5 bases from V and 2 bases from J, the junction contained 13 bases not matched to a gene. CDR3 bases: TGTGCCAGCAGCCCTCGAGTTCTAGCGGGGGGGCCTGCCTACGAGCAGTACTTC. This sequence encodes CASSPRVLAGGPAYEQYF.

The CDR3 nucleotides are TGTGCCAGCAGCTTAGCCCAGGTAGACTATGGCTACACCTTC. This encodes CASSLAQVDYGYTF. V gene TRBV7-8 combines with J gene TRBJ1-2; D gene unclear. Trimming cost V 0 bases and J 3 bases, with 8 bases left between them. Germline CDR1 and CDR2: SGHVS and FQNEAQ. This CDR3 has 14 residues.